This T cell receptor beta chain was captured by sequencing in a study of shared clonotypes between healthy human individuals. The assay was immunoSEQ multiplex PCR, and TCRdb's table has in-frame clones only and misses some. In the table there are roughly 2.1 million clones, 93% of which are singletons. Cells designated naive CD8 were CD45RO-negative and were positively selected for CCR7, with terminally differentiated effector memory CD45RA+ cells excluded. V was pared by 6 bases and J by 5 bases, with 10 bases of the junction left unmatched. CDR3 size: 15 residues. Germline loops: CDR1 MDHEN, CDR2 SYDVKM.

The V call is TRBV28, the J call TRBJ1-5; 7 bases fit TRBD1. The source material was naive CD8+ T cells from PBMCs. The receptor was derived from a man aged 18-30 years in good health. Some clones in this sample may be carry-over from other donors' samples. The CDR3 loop is CASRRGTVRYQPQHF. CDR3 nucleotide sequence: TGTGCCAGCAGGCGTGGGACAGTGAGATATCAGCCCCAGCATTTT.